The 11 T cell receptor beta chains below come from one sample, sequenced in a study of blood T cell repertoires in COVID-19. Only in-frame clones appear in the TCRdb table, and some are missing; sequencing was by immunoSEQ multiplex PCR. The sample consists of approximately 60,000 clones, roughly 80% of them appearing once. What was sequenced was peripheral blood. Every receptor here comes from a man between 60 and 75 years old with acute or convalescent COVID-19.

J is TRBJ2-1 and V is TRBV4-3; 12 nucleotides align to TRBD2. The CDR3 sequence is 21 residues long. V lost 0 bases and J lost 9; bases outside the gene matches: 21. Germline CDR1 is LGHNA and CDR2 is YSLEER. The CDR3 DNA reads TGCGCCAGCAGCCAAGATTACAGCCGGCGACTAGCGGGAGTACTTGCGGGTGAGCAGTTCTTC. Protein sequence: CASSQDYSRRLAGVLAGEQFF.

This clone was detected a few times. The chain links TRBV19 to TRBJ1-2; 7 nucleotides agree with TRBD1. Germline V lookup: CDR1 LNHDA, CDR2 SQIVND (reference sequence). Losses at the gene ends were 6 bases for V and 1 base for J; bases not matched to a gene: 8. The CDR3 covers 15 residues. The CDR3 spells CASRDRQGFNYGYTF. The CDR3 DNA sequence: TGTGCCAGTAGGGACCGACAGGGCTTTAACTATGGCTACACCTTC. Supplemented by reference TRBV19 and TRBJ1-2, the full variable domain reads DGGITQSPKYLFRKEGQNVTLSCEQNLNHDAMYWYRQDPGQGLRLIYYSQIVNDFQKGDIAEGYSVSREKKESFPLTVTSAQKNPTAFYLCASRDRQGFNYGYTFGSGTRLTVV.

The V gene is TRBV18, the J gene TRBJ1-2; 7 bases line up with TRBD1. The CDR3 runs to 19 residues. In germline, CDR1 is KGHSH, CDR2 LQKENI. J was trimmed by 0 bases and V by 5 bases; bases with no gene match: 18. The CDR3 loop reads CASSFRTGQHREANYGYTF. The DNA for the CDR3 is TGTGCCAGCTCATTCCGGACAGGACAACACCGAGAAGCTAACTATGGCTACACCTTC.

The genes are TRBV30 and TRBJ2-7; D call uncertain. Per germline, CDR1 GTSNPN and CDR2 SVGIG (reference sequence). V gave up 3 bases and J gave up 4 bases, with 19 bases separating them. This CDR3 has 15 amino acids. The DNA of the CDR3 is TGTGCCTGGAGGCCTTATCCTAGTAGCAGTTACGAGCAGTACTTC. The encoded protein is CAWRPYPSSSYEQYF. Together with reference TRBV30 and TRBJ2-7, the CDR3 gives the full variable domain: SQTIHQWPATLVQPVGSPLSLECTVEGTSNPNLYWYRQAAGRGLQLLFYSVGIGQISSEVPQNLSASRPQDRQFILSSKKLLLSDSGFYLCAWRPYPSSSYEQYFGPGTRLTVT.

This rearrangement joins TRBV7-2 to TRBJ1-2; D may be TRBD1 (6 bases). V gave up 3 bases and J gave up 7 bases, with 12 bases separating them. Germline V gene lookup returns CDR1 SGHTA and CDR2 FQGNSA. The CDR3 is made up of 13 amino acids. In DNA, the CDR3 is TGTGCCAGCAGCTTGGGGGGGGGCGTTGGCTACACCTTC. Translation gives CASSLGGGVGYTF.

This clone has a single count. This chain uses TRBV21-1 with TRBJ2-3; the table gives TRBD2 as D, unverified against the DNA. TRBV21-1 is a recognized pseudogene. The CDR3 contains 15 residues. DNA for the CDR3: TGTGCCAGCGCCGGGACTAGCGGGAGATCTGATACGCAGTATTTT. Amino acid sequence: CASAGTSGRSDTQYF.

There are a few counts of this clone. J is TRBJ2-7 and V is TRBV5-6; 10 bases line up with TRBD2. After removal of 0 bases from V and 3 bases from J, the junction contained 6 bases not matched to a gene. In germline, CDR1 is SGHDT, CDR2 YYEEEE. The length of the CDR3 is 16 residues. The CDR3 DNA is TGTGCCAGCAGCTTGGTGTCTAGCGGGAGAAACTACGAGCAGTACTTC. Translated, it gives CASSLVSSGRNYEQYF.

V gene TRBV28 combines with J gene TRBJ2-5, with 7 bases that match TRBD1. This CDR3 is built from 15 residues. V lost 3 bases, J lost 4 bases, and 8 bases stayed unmatched. The germline V gene has CDR1 MDHEN and CDR2 SYDVKM. CDR3 residues: CASSFRGHRAETQYF. DNA for the CDR3: TGTGCCAGCAGTTTTAGGGGGCATAGGGCAGAGACCCAGTACTTC.

The chain is built from TRBV11-3 and TRBJ2-7; D is possibly TRBD2 (6 bases). Trimming removed 5 bases at V and 2 bases at J, with 13 bases between. The CDR3 sequence is 14 residues long. Germline values: CDR1 SGHNT, CDR2 YENEEA. The DNA for the CDR3 is TGTGCCAGCAGCACGGGGGACGAACCCTACGAGCAGTACTTC. Residues: CASSTGDEPYEQYF.

The V and J genes are TRBV5-1 and TRBJ1-4, with D possibly being TRBD1 (6 bases). The germline V and J ends were trimmed by 4 bases and 7 bases, with 17 bases remaining between them. CDR3 size: 15 residues. CDR1 is SGHRS and CDR2 is YFSETQ in the germline V gene. In nucleotides, the CDR3 is TGCGCCAGCAGCCCAGGGGCTCAGGGCGGTGAAAAACTGTTTTTT. Encoded protein: CASSPGAQGGEKLFF.

CDR3 sequence reads: CASSLLSSPLHF. The CDR3 nucleotides are TGTGCCAGCAGCCTGCTAAGTTCACCCCTCCACTTT. The chain uses TRBV3-1 (or the pseudogene TRBV3-2) and TRBJ1-6; no clear D gene. Germline CDR1 LGHDT, CDR2 YNNKEL (reference sequence). The CDR3 length is 12 residues. V lost 4 bases and J 9 bases, leaving 7 bases between the germline ends.